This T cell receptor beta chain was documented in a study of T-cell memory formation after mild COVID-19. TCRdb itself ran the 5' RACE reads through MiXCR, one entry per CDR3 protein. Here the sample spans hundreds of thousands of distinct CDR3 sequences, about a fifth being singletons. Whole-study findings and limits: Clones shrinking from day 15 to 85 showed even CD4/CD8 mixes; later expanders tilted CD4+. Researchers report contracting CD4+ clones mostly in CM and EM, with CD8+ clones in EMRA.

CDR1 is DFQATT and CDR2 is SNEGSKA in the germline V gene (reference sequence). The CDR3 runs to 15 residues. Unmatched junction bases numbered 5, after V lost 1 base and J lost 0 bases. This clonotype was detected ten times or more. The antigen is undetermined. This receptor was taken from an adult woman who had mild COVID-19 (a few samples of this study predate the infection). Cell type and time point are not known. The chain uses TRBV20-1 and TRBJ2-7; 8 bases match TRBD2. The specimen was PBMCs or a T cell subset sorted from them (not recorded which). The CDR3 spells CSARGPGGDSYEQYF. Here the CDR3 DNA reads TGCAGTGCTAGAGGCCCGGGAGGGGACTCCTACGAGCAGTACTTC.